Listed below are T cell receptor beta chains from one sample, sequenced in a study of shared clonotypes between healthy human individuals. Sequenced by immunoSEQ multiplex PCR; TCRdb stores in-frame clones only, minus some. In the table there are about 680,000 clones, less than 80% of which are singletons. The sample consisted of memory CD4+ T cells sorted from blood. These receptors were taken from a woman aged 25 to 39 in good health. Each CDR3 is given with its conserved first and last residue. D genes are given only for firm matches. Where a row states a size, it is once, few, many or the class of an expanded clone; other rows omit it.

NA | NA | TRBJ2-3 | TRBV28 | TGTGCCAGCAGTTCTGACCCGGCCGTACAGGGGCAGTATTTT | CASSSDPAVQGQYF
NA | TRBD2 | TRBJ2-3 | TRBV10-1 | TGCGCCAGCAGTGCGACTAGCGGGACAGGGACAGATACGCAGTATTTT | CASSATSGTGTDTQYF
NA | NA | TRBJ2-2 | TRBV19 | TGTGCCAGTAGTAACTTGGGGCGACAGACGAACACCGGGGAGCTGTTTTTT | CASSNLGRQTNTGELFF
NA | TRBD1 | TRBJ1-5 | TRBV6-6 | TGTGCCAGCAGGATAGGGGCAGGGGGCCCGCCCCAGCATTTT | CASRIGAGGPPQHF
few | NA | TRBJ2-7 | TRBV18 | TGTGCCAGCTCACCAGTATTCAGAGCGGCCTACGAGCAGTACTTC | CASSPVFRAAYEQYF
NA | TRBD1 | TRBJ1-3 | TRBV5-1 | TGCGCCAGCAGCGGACAGGGGACTGGAAACACCATATATTTT | CASSGQGTGNTIYF
NA | NA | TRBJ2-2 | TRBV5-1 | TGCGCCAGCAGCTGGCGTGGACCTTCCCTTAACACCGGGGAGCTGTTTTTT | CASSWRGPSLNTGELFF
NA | NA | TRBJ2-7 | TRBV6-8 | TGTGCCAGCAGTTATGGAGGACACGAGCAGTACTTC | CASSYGGHEQYF
NA | TRBD2 | TRBJ2-7 | TRBV19 | TGTGCCAGTAGTCCCCTGGGACTACATTCCTACGAGCAGTACTTC | CASSPLGLHSYEQYF
NA | TRBD2 | TRBJ2-7 | TRBV19 | TGTGCCAGTACCACATCGGGGGGGCCCTCGTACGAGCAGTACTTC | CASTTSGGPSYEQYF
many | NA | TRBJ2-1 | TRBV19 | TGTGCCAGTAGTGTCAGGGATGCGGCGAATGAGCAGTTCTTC | CASSVRDAANEQFF
NA | NA | TRBJ2-1 | TRBV27 | TGTGCCAGCAGTTTATCCGTTGCCGCTGAGCAGTTCTTC | CASSLSVAAEQFF
few | NA | TRBJ2-2 | TRBV19 | TGTGCCAGTAGTATAGTTTTAGGGATGGACACCGGGGAGCTGTTTTTT | CASSIVLGMDTGELFF
few | NA | TRBJ2-4 | TRBV28 | TGTGCCAGCAGTTTCAGCCGAACGGGAGAATGGGGCAAAAACATTCAGTACTTC | CASSFSRTGEWGKNIQYF
NA | NA | TRBJ1-1 | TRBV19 | TGTGCCAGTAGCAAACAGGCTCGCACTGAAGCTTTCTTT | CASSKQARTEAFF
NA | NA | TRBJ1-5 | TRBV28 | TGTGCCAGCAGTTGGGGGATTGGGAATCAGCCCCAGCATTTT | CASSWGIGNQPQHF
once | TRBD2 | TRBJ2-1 | TRBV9 | TGTGCCAGCAGCGTTCCCGGAGCTAGCGGGAGTTACAATGAGCAGTTCTTC | CASSVPGASGSYNEQFF
NA | TRBD1 | TRBJ2-1 | TRBV27 | TGTGCCAGCAGTTTTATGCCCCGGGACAGGAAAGGTGAGCAGTTCTTC | CASSFMPRDRKGEQFF
NA | NA | TRBJ2-5 | TRBV19 | TGTGCCAGTAGTCGTGGCTGGGAAGAGACCCAGTACTTC | CASSRGWEETQYF
NA | TRBD2 | TRBJ2-1 | TRBV7-9 | TGTGCCAGCAGCTTAGTAGTCCGGAGCGGGAGATCGTCCGAGCAGTTCTTC | CASSLVVRSGRSSEQFF
few | NA | TRBJ2-1 | TRBV11-2 | TGTGCCAGCAGCGATCCTGGGGATGAGCAGTTCTTC | CASSDPGDEQFF
NA | TRBD2 | TRBJ2-1 | TRBV28 | TGTGCCAGCAGTTTAGGGGGACTAGAGGGGTACAATGAGCAGTTCTTC | CASSLGGLEGYNEQFF
NA | NA | TRBJ1-4 | TRBV2 | TGTGCCAGCAGTGATCTGTTGGGGAATGAAAAACTGTTTTTT | CASSDLLGNEKLFF
NA | NA | TRBJ1-1 | TRBV5-1 | TGCGCCAGCAGCGCGGACACTGAAGCTTTCTTT | CASSADTEAFF
once | NA | TRBJ2-3 | TRBV18 | TGTGCCAGCTCCCCCCGAGGTGGTAGGGCCACAGATACGCAGTATTTT | CASSPRGGRATDTQYF
NA | NA | TRBJ1-2 | TRBV28 | TGTGCCAGCAGTGCTACAAGCCTCCGAGGGAACGGTCGGAGCTACACCTTC | CASSATSLRGNGRSYTF
many | TRBD2 | TRBJ2-5 | TRBV4-1 | TGCGCCAGCAGCCACCAAGCGGGAGAACTAGAGACCCAGTACTTC | CASSHQAGELETQYF
once | NA | TRBJ2-7 | TRBV4-1 | TGCGCCAGCAGCCAAGATCAACGGAGCGACCTCTACGAGCAGTACTTC | CASSQDQRSDLYEQYF
NA | NA | TRBJ1-5 | TRBV27 | TGTGCCAGCAGTTTTGGCCAGGGTAAAAATCAGCCCCAGCATTTT | CASSFGQGKNQPQHF
NA | NA | TRBJ1-1 | TRBV2 | TGTGCCAGCAGTGAGGTTAGCGACAGTTACACTGAAGCTTTCTTT | CASSEVSDSYTEAFF
NA | NA | TRBJ2-1 | TRBV6-6 | TGTGCCAGCAGTTACCATCTAGGTAGCCATGAGCAGTTCTTC | CASSYHLGSHEQFF
NA | NA | TRBJ2-1 | TRBV19 | TGTGCCATCTGGCCCTCGACAGGTAAAAACAAGAGGAATGAGCAGTTCTTC | CAIWPSTGKNKRNEQFF
NA | NA | TRBJ2-1 | TRBV6-1 | TGTGCCAGCAGTGTCCTTCTTTACAATGAGCAGTTCTTC | CASSVLLYNEQFF
NA | NA | TRBJ2-5 | TRBV7-2 | TGTGCCAGCAGCCCCCGAATTCAAGAGACCCAGTACTTC | CASSPRIQETQYF
few | TRBD1 | TRBJ2-7 | TRBV29-1 | TGCAGCGTTGAAAAGGGACAGGGGTACGAGCAGTACTTC | CSVEKGQGYEQYF
NA | NA | TRBJ1-3 | TRBV29-1 | TGCAGCGGAGGGACCGCTGGAAACACCATATATTTT | CSGGTAGNTIYF
NA | NA | TRBJ2-3 | TRBV7-8 | TGTGCCAGCAGTCATTCCGGGACTGGGGCCACAGATACGCAGTATTTT | CASSHSGTGATDTQYF
NA | TRBD1 | TRBJ2-5 | TRBV6-5 | TGTGCCAGCAGTTGGGACAGGGGGCAAGAGACCCAGTACTTC | CASSWDRGQETQYF
NA | NA | TRBJ2-1 | TRBV9 | TGTGCCAGCAGCCCGTATCGGGGAGAGCACAATGAGCAGTTCTTC | CASSPYRGEHNEQFF
NA | TRBD1 | TRBJ1-5 | TRBV4-2 | TGTGCCAGCAGCCAAGATCGTAGAGCAGGGGGAAAGGGCAATCAGCCCCAGCATTTT | CASSQDRRAGGKGNQPQHF
NA | NA | TRBJ2-5 | TRBV28 | TGTGCCAGCAGTCAGTCCGGGGCTAGGGAGACCCAGTACTTC | CASSQSGARETQYF
NA | NA | TRBJ1-5 | TRBV28 | TGTGCCAGCAGTTTGATTCTCGACAGTTATCAGCCCCAGCATTTT | CASSLILDSYQPQHF
NA | NA | TRBJ1-2 | TRBV30 | TGTGCCTGGAGCCCAACGGGGGTTGGCTATGGCTACACCTTC | CAWSPTGVGYGYTF
NA | TRBD1 | TRBJ1-2 | TRBV28 | TGTGCCAGCAGTTCACCGGACAGGGGGCTTTTGGGTTACGGCTACACCTTC | CASSSPDRGLLGYGYTF
NA | TRBD1 | TRBJ2-3 | TRBV5-6 | TGTGCCAGCAGCGTTTGGGCGGGACAGGGCACAGATACGCAGTATTTT | CASSVWAGQGTDTQYF
few | NA | TRBJ2-3 | TRBV6-1 | TGTGCCAGCAGACAGGGATTCGTAGATACGCAGTATTTT | CASRQGFVDTQYF
NA | TRBD2 | TRBJ2-5 | TRBV5-4 | TGTGCCAGCAGCTTCGGCGGGAGGGCCCTCGAGACCCAGTACTTC | CASSFGGRALETQYF
NA | TRBD2 | TRBJ2-2 | TRBV29-1 | TGCAGCGTTGAGGGACTAGCGGAGCCGAACACCGGGGAGCTGTTTTTT | CSVEGLAEPNTGELFF
NA | NA | TRBJ1-3 | TRBV7-2 | TGTGCCAGCAGCCCAGGGGTGGGCTCTGGAAACACCATATATTTT | CASSPGVGSGNTIYF
few | NA | TRBJ1-1 | TRBV19 | TGTGCCAGTAGTTACAGGGTTGGAGTCACTGAAGCTTTCTTT | CASSYRVGVTEAFF
many | NA | TRBJ1-1 | TRBV27 | TGTGCCAGCACCCCCGGGATTGGCTCCATGAACACTGAAGCTTTCTTT | CASTPGIGSMNTEAFF
once | NA | TRBJ2-7 | TRBV6-5 | TGTGCCAGCAGTATCCAAGGCCTAGGGGAGCAGTACTTC | CASSIQGLGEQYF
once | TRBD1 | TRBJ2-3 | TRBV5-1 | TGCGCCAGCAGCTTGAGGGGACAGGGGTTTTCGACAGATACGCAGTATTTT | CASSLRGQGFSTDTQYF
NA | TRBD1 | TRBJ2-7 | TRBV18 | TGTGCCAGCTCACCACCGGGCATAACAGGGGTAAGCGAGCAGTACTTC | CASSPPGITGVSEQYF